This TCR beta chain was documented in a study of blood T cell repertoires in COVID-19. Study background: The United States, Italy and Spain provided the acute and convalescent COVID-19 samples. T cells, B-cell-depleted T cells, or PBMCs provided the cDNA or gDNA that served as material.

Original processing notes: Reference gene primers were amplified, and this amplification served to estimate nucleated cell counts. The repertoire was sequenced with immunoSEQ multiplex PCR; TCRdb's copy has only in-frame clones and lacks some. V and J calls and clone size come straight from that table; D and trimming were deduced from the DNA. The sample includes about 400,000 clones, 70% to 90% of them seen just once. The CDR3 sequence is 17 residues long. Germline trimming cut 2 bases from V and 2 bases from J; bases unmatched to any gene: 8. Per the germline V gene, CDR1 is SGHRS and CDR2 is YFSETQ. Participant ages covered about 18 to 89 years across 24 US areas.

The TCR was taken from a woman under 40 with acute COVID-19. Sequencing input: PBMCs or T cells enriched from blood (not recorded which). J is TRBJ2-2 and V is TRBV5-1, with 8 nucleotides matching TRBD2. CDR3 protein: CASSLRTSGTNTGELFF. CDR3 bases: TGCGCCAGCAGCTTAAGAACTAGCGGAACAAACACCGGGGAGCTGTTTTTT.